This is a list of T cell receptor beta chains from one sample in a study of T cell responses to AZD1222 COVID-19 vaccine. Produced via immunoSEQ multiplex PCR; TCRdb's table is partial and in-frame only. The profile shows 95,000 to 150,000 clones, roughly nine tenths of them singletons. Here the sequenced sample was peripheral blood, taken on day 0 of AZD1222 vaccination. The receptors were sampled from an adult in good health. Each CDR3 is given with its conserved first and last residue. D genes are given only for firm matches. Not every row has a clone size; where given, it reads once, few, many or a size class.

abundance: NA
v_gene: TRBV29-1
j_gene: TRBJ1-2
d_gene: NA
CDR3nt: TGCAGCGGTGAAGCAGGGAGGTATGGCTACACCTTC
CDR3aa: CSGEAGRYGYTF

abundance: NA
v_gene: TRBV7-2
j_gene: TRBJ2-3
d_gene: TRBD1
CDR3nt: TGTGCCAGCAGCCCTCGACAGGGGTACACAGATACGCAGTATTTT
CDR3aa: CASSPRQGYTDTQYF

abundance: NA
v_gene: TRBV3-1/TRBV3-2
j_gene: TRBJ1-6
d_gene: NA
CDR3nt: TGTGCCAGCAGCCCGCGGGGTTCCAATTCACCCCTCCACTTT
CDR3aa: CASSPRGSNSPLHF

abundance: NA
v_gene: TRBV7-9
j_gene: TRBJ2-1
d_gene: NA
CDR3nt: TGTGCCAGCACCATAGGGGCGAGGTCGAATGAGCAGTTCTTC
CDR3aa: CASTIGARSNEQFF

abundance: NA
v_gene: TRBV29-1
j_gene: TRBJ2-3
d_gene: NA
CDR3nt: TGCAGCGTTGGGGCAGCCTCAAGGGATACGCAGTATTTT
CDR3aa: CSVGAASRDTQYF

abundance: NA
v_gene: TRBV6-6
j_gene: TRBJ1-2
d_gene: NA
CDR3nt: TGTGCCAGCAGTTCACCCCCTGGACAAGCCTATGGCTACACCTTC
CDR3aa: CASSSPPGQAYGYTF

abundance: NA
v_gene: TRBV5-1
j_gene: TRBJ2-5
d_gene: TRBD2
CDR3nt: TGCGCCAGCAGCCCCTTTCCGGGGAGGGGAGAGGATTGGGAGACCCAGTACTTC
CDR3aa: CASSPFPGRGEDWETQYF

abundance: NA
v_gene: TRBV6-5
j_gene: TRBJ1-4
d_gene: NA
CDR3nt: TGTGCCAGCATCCGAGGGGGGCCGGGCGAAAAACTGTTTTTT
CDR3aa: CASIRGGPGEKLFF

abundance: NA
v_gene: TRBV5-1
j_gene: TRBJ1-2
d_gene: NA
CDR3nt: TGCGCCAGCAGAACCGGGACGGACTATGGCTACACCTTC
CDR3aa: CASRTGTDYGYTF

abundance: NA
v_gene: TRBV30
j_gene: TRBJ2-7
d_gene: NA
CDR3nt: TGTGCCTGTTCAGGGAATCTTAGAAGCTACGAGCAGTACTTC
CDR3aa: CACSGNLRSYEQYF

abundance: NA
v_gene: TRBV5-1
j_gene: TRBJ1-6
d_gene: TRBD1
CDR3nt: TGCGCCAGCAGCTTGGAGGCAGGGGGTAATTCACCCCTCCACTTT
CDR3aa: CASSLEAGGNSPLHF

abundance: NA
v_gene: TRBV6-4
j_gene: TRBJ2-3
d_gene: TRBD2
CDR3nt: TGTGCCAGCAGCGGAGGGGCTAGCGGGGCAGATACGCAGTATTTT
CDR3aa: CASSGGASGADTQYF

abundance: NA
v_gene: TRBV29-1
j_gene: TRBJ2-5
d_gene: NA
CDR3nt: TGCAGCGTCCGACCCCAAGAGACCCAGTACTTC
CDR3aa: CSVRPQETQYF

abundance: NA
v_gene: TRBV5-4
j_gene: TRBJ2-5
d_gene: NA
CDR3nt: TGTGCCAGCAGCTTGGGTTCGGTCCAAGAGACCCAGTACTTC
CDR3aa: CASSLGSVQETQYF

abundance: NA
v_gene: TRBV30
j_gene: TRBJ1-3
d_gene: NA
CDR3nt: TGTGCCTGGAGTGCGGGCGGCTCTGGAAACACCATATATTTT
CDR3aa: CAWSAGGSGNTIYF

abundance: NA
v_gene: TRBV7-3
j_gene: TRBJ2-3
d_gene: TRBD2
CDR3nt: TGTGCCAGCAGCCTTAGCGGGACTACGCAGTATTTT
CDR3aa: CASSLSGTTQYF

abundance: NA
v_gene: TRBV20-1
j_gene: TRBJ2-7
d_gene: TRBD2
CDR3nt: TGCAGTACCTGGGGGGGGGACGAGCAGTACTTC
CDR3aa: CSTWGGDEQYF

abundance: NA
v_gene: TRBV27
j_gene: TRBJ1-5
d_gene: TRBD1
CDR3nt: TGTGCCAGCAGTTTTGCAGGGGGCAGGCAGCCCCAGCATTTT
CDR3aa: CASSFAGGRQPQHF

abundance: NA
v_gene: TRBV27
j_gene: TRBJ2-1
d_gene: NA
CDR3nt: TGTGCCAGCAGTTTACTACTAGGTGCGTACAATGAGCAGTTCTTC
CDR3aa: CASSLLLGAYNEQFF

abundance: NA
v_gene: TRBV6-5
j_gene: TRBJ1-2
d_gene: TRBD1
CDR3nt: TGTGCCAGCAGGGAGACAGGGTTCTATGGCTACACCTTC
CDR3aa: CASRETGFYGYTF

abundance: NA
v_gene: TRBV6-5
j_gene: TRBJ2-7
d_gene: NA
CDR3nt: TGTGCCAGCAGTTCTCGGGACCGCCACTCCTACGAGCAGTACTTC
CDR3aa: CASSSRDRHSYEQYF

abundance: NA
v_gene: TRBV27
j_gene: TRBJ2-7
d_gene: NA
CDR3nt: TGTGCCAGCAGTCCCGGGACGGGCCGGGCCCCCTACGAGCAGTACTTC
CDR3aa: CASSPGTGRAPYEQYF

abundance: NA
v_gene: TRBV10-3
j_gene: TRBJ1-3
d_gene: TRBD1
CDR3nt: TGTGCCACCGGGACAGGGTCTGGAAACACCATATATTTT
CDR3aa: CATGTGSGNTIYF

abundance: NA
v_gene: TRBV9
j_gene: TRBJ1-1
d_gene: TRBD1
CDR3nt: TGTGCCAGCAGCGTCGGGCCCGGGACAGCTAACACTGAAGCTTTCTTT
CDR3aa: CASSVGPGTANTEAFF

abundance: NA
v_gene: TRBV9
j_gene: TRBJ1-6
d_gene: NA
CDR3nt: TGTGCCAGCAGCGTAGGCGGTAATTCACCCCTCCACTTT
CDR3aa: CASSVGGNSPLHF

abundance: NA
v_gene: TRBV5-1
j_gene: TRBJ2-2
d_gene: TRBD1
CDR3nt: TGCGCCAGCAGTCGGACAGGGTCGGACACCGGGGAGCTGTTTTTT
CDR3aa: CASSRTGSDTGELFF

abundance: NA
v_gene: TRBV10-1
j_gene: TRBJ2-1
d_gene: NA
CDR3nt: TGCGCCAGCAGTGAGTCCCGGAGCTCCTACAATGAGCAGTTCTTC
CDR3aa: CASSESRSSYNEQFF

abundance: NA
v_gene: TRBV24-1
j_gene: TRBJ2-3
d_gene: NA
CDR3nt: TGTGCCACCAGTTACGCCAGGGAGGATACGCAGTATTTT
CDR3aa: CATSYAREDTQYF

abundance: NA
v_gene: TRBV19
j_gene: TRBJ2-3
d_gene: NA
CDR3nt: TGTGCCAGTAGTCTCCGACTAGATACAGATACGCAGTATTTT
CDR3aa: CASSLRLDTDTQYF

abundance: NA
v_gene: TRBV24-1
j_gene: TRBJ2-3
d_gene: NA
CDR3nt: TGTGCCACCAGTGATCCCCTTCGGTGGGAAGCAGATACGCAGTATTTT
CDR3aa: CATSDPLRWEADTQYF

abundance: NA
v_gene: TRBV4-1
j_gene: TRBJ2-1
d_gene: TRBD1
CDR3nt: TGCGCCAGCAGCCAAGATAGGACAGGGGGCGCCCACAATGAGCAGTTCTTC
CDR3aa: CASSQDRTGGAHNEQFF

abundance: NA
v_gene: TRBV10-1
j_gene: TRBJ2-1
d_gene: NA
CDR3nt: TGCGCCAGCAGTGCGGACGCCACCTACAATGAGCAGTTCTTC
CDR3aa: CASSADATYNEQFF

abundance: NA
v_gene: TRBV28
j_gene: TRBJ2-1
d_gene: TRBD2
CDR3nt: TGTGCCAGCAGTTTAGCTGGCGGGGGACCTTACAATGAGCAGTTCTTC
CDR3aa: CASSLAGGGPYNEQFF

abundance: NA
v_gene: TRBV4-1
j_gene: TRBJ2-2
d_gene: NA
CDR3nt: TGCGCCAGCAGCCAAGAGGGGGATACCGGGGCCGGGGAGCTGTTTTTT
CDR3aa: CASSQEGDTGAGELFF

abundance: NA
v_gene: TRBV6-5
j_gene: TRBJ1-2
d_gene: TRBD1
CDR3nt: TGTGCCAGCAGCCGGACAGGGACTAGCTATGGCTACACCTTC
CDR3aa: CASSRTGTSYGYTF

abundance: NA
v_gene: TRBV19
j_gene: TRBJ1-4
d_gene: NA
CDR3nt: TGTGCCAGTAGTCCACAGGGAATTGGCGAAAAACTGTTTTTT
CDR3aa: CASSPQGIGEKLFF

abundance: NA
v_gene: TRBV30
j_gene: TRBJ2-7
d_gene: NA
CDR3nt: TGTGCCTGGAGACCCCCCGGGACAATCTACGAGCAGTACTTC
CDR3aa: CAWRPPGTIYEQYF

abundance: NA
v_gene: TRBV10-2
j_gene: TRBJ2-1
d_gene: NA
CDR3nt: TGCGCCAGCAGTGAACCGTCTAGCTCCTACAATGAGCAGTTCTTC
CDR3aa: CASSEPSSSYNEQFF

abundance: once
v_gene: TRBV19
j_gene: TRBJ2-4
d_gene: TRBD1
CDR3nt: TGTGCCAGTAGTGCACAGGGGGCGCGGAACATTCAGTACTTC
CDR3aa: CASSAQGARNIQYF

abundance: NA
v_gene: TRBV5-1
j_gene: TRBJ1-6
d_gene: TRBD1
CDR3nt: TGCGCCAGCAGCTTGAGGGAACAGGGGCGATCACCCCTCCACTTT
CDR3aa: CASSLREQGRSPLHF

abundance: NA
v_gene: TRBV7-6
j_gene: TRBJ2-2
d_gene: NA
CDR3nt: TGTGCCAGCAGCTTAGTATCGTCCTACACCGGGGAGCTGTTTTTT
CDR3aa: CASSLVSSYTGELFF

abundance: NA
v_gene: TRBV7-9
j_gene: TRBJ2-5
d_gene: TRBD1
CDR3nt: TGTGCCAGCAGCCGAGGGACAGGGGGCTTATCGGGAGAGACCCAGTACTTC
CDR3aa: CASSRGTGGLSGETQYF

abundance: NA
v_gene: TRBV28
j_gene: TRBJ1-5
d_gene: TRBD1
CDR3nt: TGTGCCAGCAGTTCCTCCAGGGACAGGACCAATCAGCCCCAGCATTTT
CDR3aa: CASSSSRDRTNQPQHF

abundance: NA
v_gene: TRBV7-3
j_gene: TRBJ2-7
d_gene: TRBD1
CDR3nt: TGTGCCAGCAGCATGTACAGGGGAATTGGCTACGAGCAGTACTTC
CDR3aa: CASSMYRGIGYEQYF

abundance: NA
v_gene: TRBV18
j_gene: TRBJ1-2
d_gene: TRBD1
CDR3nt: TGTGCCAGCTCACCAAGACCGCTCCGGGACAGTTCTAACTATGGCTACACCTTC
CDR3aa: CASSPRPLRDSSNYGYTF

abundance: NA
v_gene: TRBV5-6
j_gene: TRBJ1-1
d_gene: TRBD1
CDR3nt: TGTGCCAGCAGCTTGGTTTTTGGGACAGGGGATATCAACACTGAAGCTTTCTTT
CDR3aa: CASSLVFGTGDINTEAFF